The rows below give T cell receptor beta chains drawn from one sample of a study of blood T cell repertoires in COVID-19. The protocol was immunoSEQ multiplex PCR, while the TCRdb copy is restricted to in-frame clones and leaves out a portion. The sample includes a few hundred thousand clones, around 89% seen only once; the top ten take 1.2%. Material for sequencing was PBMCs or T cells enriched from blood (not recorded which). The source is a man younger than 40 who had recovered from COVID-19. CDR3s leave out the opening cysteine and the closing phenylalanine or tryptophan.

v_gene,j_gene,CDR3aa
TRBV12-3/TRBV12-4,TRBJ2-7,ASSSARGAEQY
TRBV19,TRBJ2-7,ASSISLSYEQY
TRBV18,TRBJ1-5,ASSHGVDQPQH
TRBV5-5,TRBJ1-2,ASSERGQAVFGGYT
TRBV10-3,TRBJ1-1,AISETTQGAAGGTEAF
TRBV7-6,TRBJ2-7,ASSLSPTAVSYEQY
TRBV12-3/TRBV12-4,TRBJ1-1,ASSHGGTEAF
TRBV12-3/TRBV12-4,TRBJ2-5,ASAGGETQY
TRBV18,TRBJ2-1,ASSPLAFNEQF
TRBV19,TRBJ2-3,ASKNGQGGTDTQY
TRBV7-9,TRBJ2-1,ASSLALGEEQF
TRBV3-1/TRBV3-2,TRBJ2-7,ASSQVEYEQY